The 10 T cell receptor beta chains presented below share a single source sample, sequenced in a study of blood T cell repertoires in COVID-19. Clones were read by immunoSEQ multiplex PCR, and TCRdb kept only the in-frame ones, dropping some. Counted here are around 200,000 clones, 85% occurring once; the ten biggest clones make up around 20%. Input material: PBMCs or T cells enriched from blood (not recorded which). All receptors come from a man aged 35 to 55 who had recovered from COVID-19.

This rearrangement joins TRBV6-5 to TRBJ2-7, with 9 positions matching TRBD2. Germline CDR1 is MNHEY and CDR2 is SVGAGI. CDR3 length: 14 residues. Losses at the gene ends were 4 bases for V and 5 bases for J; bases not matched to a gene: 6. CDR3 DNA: TGTGCCAGCAGTTCGGGGGGACTAGCCGACGAGCAGTACTTC. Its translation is CASSSGGLADEQYF.

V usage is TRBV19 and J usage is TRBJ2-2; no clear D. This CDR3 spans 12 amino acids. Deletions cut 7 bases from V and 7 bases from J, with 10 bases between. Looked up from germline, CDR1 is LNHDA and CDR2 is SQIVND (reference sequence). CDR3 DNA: TGTGCCAGTACCCTAAGTTACGGGGAGCTGTTTTTT. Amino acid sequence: CASTLSYGELFF.

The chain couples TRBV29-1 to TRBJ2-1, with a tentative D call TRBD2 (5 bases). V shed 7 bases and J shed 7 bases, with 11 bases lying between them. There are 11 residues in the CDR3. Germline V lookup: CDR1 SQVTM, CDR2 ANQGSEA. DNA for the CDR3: TGCAGCGCCGGGGTAGGGAATGAGCAGTTCTTC. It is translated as CSAGVGNEQFF.

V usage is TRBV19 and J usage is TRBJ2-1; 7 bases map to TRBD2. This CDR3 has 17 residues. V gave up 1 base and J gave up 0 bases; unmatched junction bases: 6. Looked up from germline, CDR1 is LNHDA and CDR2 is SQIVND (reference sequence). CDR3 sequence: CASSIAGGPSSYNEQFF. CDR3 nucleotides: TGTGCCAGTAGTATAGCGGGAGGACCAAGCTCCTACAATGAGCAGTTCTTC.

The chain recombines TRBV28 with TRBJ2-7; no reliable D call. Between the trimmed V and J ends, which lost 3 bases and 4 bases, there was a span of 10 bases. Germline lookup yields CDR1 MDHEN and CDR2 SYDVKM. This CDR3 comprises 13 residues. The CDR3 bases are TGTGCCAGCAGTTTTACTGAGAGGTACGAGCAGTACTTC. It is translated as CASSFTERYEQYF.

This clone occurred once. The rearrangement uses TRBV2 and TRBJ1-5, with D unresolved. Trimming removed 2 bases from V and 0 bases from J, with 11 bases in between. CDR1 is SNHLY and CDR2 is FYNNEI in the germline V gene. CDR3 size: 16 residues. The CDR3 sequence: CASSESGENSNQPQHF. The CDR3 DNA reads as TGTGCCAGCAGTGAAAGCGGGGAAAATAGCAATCAGCCCCAGCATTTT.

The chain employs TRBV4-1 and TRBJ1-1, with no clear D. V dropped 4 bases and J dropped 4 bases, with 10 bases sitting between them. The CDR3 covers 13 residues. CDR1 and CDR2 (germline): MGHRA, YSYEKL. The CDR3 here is CASSPTAITEAFF. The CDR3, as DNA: TGCGCCAGCAGCCCAACAGCTATCACTGAAGCTTTCTTT.

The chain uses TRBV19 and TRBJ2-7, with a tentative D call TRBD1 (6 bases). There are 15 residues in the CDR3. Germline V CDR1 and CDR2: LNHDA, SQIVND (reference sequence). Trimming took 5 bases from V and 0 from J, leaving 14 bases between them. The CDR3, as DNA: TGTGCCAGTAGTGCGTGGGACACCCCCTCCTACGAGCAGTACTTC. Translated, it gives CASSAWDTPSYEQYF.

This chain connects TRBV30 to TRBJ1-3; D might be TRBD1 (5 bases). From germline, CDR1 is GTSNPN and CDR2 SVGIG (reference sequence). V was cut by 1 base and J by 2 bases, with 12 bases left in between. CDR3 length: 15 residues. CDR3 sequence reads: CAWSARQLPGNTIYF. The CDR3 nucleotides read TGTGCCTGGAGTGCCAGACAGCTCCCTGGAAACACCATATATTTT.

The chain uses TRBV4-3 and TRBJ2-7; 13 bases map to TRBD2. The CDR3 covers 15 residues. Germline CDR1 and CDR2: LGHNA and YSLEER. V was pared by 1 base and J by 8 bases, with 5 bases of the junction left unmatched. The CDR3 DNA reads TGCGCCAGCAGCCAAGCGACTAGCGGGAGGCGCAAGCAGTACTTC. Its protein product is CASSQATSGRRKQYF.